This is a list of T cell receptor beta chains from one sample in a study of T-cell memory formation after mild COVID-19. TCRdb reprocessed the 5' RACE reads with MiXCR, giving one entry per CDR3 protein. In the table there are roughly 150,000 distinct CDR3 sequences, more than 14% of which are singletons. Sequenced material: PBMCs or a T cell subset sorted from them (not recorded which). All receptors derive from an adult woman who had mild COVID-19 (a few samples of this study predate the infection). Cell type and time point are not known. The CDR3 runs from the conserved cysteine through the conserved F or W. D genes are given only for firm matches. The size entry is marked missing in some rows and otherwise reads once, few, many or a size class.

d_gene | abundance | j_gene | v_gene | CDR3aa | CDR3nt
TRBD2 | many | TRBJ2-1 | TRBV7-9 | CASSPGLADYNEQFF | TGTGCCAGCAGCCCGGGACTAGCGGATTACAATGAGCAGTTCTTC
. | few | TRBJ2-1 | TRBV12-3/TRBV12-4 | CASTLSPNEQFF | TGTGCCAGCACCTTATCTCCCAATGAGCAGTTCTTC
. | few | TRBJ2-7 | TRBV5-1 | CASSLVQGDFYEQYF | TGCGCCAGCAGCTTGGTACAGGGAGATTTCTACGAGCAGTACTTC
. | few | TRBJ1-6 | TRBV6-6 | CASNYNLDSPLHF | TGTGCCAGCAACTACAATCTTGATTCACCCCTCCACTTT
. | few | TRBJ2-2 | TRBV19 | CASSVGRGNTGELFF | TGTGCCAGTAGTGTCGGACGGGGAAACACCGGGGAGCTGTTTTTT
TRBD1 | . | TRBJ1-4 | TRBV20-1 | CSAGDRPNEKLFF | TGCAGTGCTGGGGACAGACCTAATGAAAAACTGTTTTTT
. | many | TRBJ2-5 | TRBV12-3/TRBV12-4 | CASSLASQETQYF | TGTGCCAGCAGTTTGGCCAGTCAAGAGACCCAGTACTTC
. | few | TRBJ2-7 | TRBV28 | CASSDGPKVSEQYF | TGTGCCAGCAGTGACGGTCCTAAAGTCAGCGAGCAGTACTTC
TRBD1 | many | TRBJ2-5 | TRBV9 | CASSRTGGELGETQYF | TGTGCCAGCAGCCGGACAGGGGGCGAATTGGGAGAGACCCAGTACTTC
. | . | TRBJ1-1 | TRBV19 | CASSAYGGLGGTEAFF | TGTGCCAGTAGTGCCTACGGAGGCCTGGGGGGCACTGAAGCTTTCTTT
. | . | TRBJ1-2 | TRBV6-5 | CASSPTKNYGYTF | TGTGCCAGCAGTCCGACAAAAAACTATGGCTACACCTTC
. | . | TRBJ1-2 | TRBV12-5 | CASGAVNYGYTF | TGTGCTAGTGGTGCTGTCAACTATGGCTACACCTTC
TRBD2 | . | TRBJ2-7 | TRBV5-1 | CASSLESVGKRGYEQYF | TGCGCCAGCAGCTTGGAAAGTGTCGGAAAGCGGGGCTACGAGCAGTACTTC
. | . | TRBJ2-1 | TRBV7-6 | CASSSWGEQFF | TGTGCCAGCAGCTCATGGGGTGAGCAGTTCTTC
. | . | TRBJ2-5 | TRBV15 | CATSRERNQETQYF | TGTGCCACCAGCAGAGAGCGGAACCAAGAGACCCAGTACTTC
. | . | TRBJ2-2 | TRBV24-1 | CATSDPDRHTGELFF | TGTGCCACCAGTGACCCCGACAGACACACCGGGGAGCTGTTTTTT
. | few | TRBJ2-7 | TRBV20-1 | CSARADLPGGEQYF | TGCAGTGCTAGAGCCGACCTCCCGGGCGGCGAGCAGTACTTC
. | . | TRBJ2-1 | TRBV7-6 | CASSLVGTTNEQFF | TGTGCCAGCAGCTTAGTAGGGACCACCAATGAGCAGTTCTTC